These 22 T cell receptor beta chains share one sample of origin, sequenced in a study of CD4+ T cells in melanoma. The repertoire was sequenced with immunoSEQ multiplex PCR; TCRdb's copy has only in-frame clones and lacks some. The data show thousands of clones, with 45% to 55% seen just once and roughly 16% held by the top ten. Source material: cells from a culture (not recorded whether cultured in vitro). The receptors were sampled from a human donor with melanoma.

The chain carries TRBV4-1 and TRBJ1-6, with D tentatively TRBD1 (5 bases). This CDR3 contains 15 residues. Trimming cost V 1 base and J 7 bases, with 11 bases left between them. The germline V gene encodes CDR1 MGHRA and CDR2 YSYEKL. DNA of the CDR3: TGCGCCAGCAGCCAAGGAGGGGTCCTAAATTCACCCCTCCACTTT. Protein: CASSQGGVLNSPLHF.

This clone was seen a handful of times. The chain links TRBV7-3 to TRBJ2-3, with D unresolved. The germline V gene encodes CDR1 SGHTA and CDR2 FQGTGA. The V and J ends lost 5 bases and 5 bases respectively, with 11 bases between them. This CDR3 region has 13 residues. The CDR3 protein is CASSPSWRDTQYF. The CDR3 DNA reads as TGTGCCAGCAGCCCCAGTTGGCGAGATACGCAGTATTTT. The entire variable domain, with the rest obtained from reference TRBV7-3 and TRBJ2-3, is as follows: GAGVSQTPSNKVTEKGKYVELRCDPISGHTALYWYRQSLGQGPEFLIYFQGTGAADDSGLPNDRFFAVRPEGSVSTLKIQRTERGDSAVYLCASSPSWRDTQYFGPGTRLTVL.

V and J are TRBV10-3 and TRBJ2-7; possible D gene TRBD2, 5 bases. Germline CDR1 is ENHRY and CDR2 is SYGVKD. The CDR3 spans 13 residues. Trimming shortened V by 2 bases and J by 3 bases, and 8 bases separated the two germline ends. Written as DNA, the CDR3 is TGTGCCATCAGTGAGGGACTTGACTACGAGCAGTACTTC. It specifies CAISEGLDYEQYF.

The chain carries TRBV7-6 and TRBJ1-5; 7 nucleotides agree with TRBD1. This CDR3 is 13 amino acids long. Germline trimming cut 5 bases from V and 4 bases from J; bases unmatched to any gene: 2. In germline, CDR1 is SGHVS, CDR2 FNYEAQ. CDR3 in amino acids: CASSTGVNQPQHF. CDR3 nucleotide sequence: TGTGCCAGCAGCACAGGGGTAAATCAGCCCCAGCATTTT.

This clone was seen a handful of times. This chain links TRBV4-2 with TRBJ2-5, with TRBD2 identical over 7 bases. Germline V CDR1 and CDR2: LGHNA, YNFKEQ. J gave up 0 bases and V 7 bases, and 8 bases lay outside the gene matches. The CDR3 length is 15 residues. The CDR3 DNA follows: TGTGCCAGCAACCTGGACGGGGGGTACCAAGAGACCCAGTACTTC. Protein: CASNLDGGYQETQYF.

The chain couples TRBV6-6 to TRBJ1-3; D remains unclear. The V and J ends lost 2 bases and 0 bases respectively, with 8 bases between them. CDR3 length: 15 amino acids. The germline V gene encodes CDR1 MNHNY and CDR2 SVGAGI (reference sequence). The CDR3 is CASSYLAGSGNTIYF. The CDR3, as DNA: TGTGCCAGCAGTTACCTCGCAGGCTCTGGAAACACCATATATTTT.

J is TRBJ1-4 and V is TRBV30; the D gene is possibly TRBD1 (5 bases). Germline lookup yields CDR1 GTSNPN and CDR2 SVGIG (reference sequence). This CDR3 has 15 residues. Between the trimmed V and J ends, which lost 2 bases and 2 bases, there was a span of 12 bases. DNA for the CDR3: TGTGCCTGGAGTTCAGGGACCTTTACTAATGAAAAACTGTTTTTT. Amino acid sequence: CAWSSGTFTNEKLFF.

The gene calls are TRBV27 and TRBJ1-1; TRBD1 is a possible D gene (5 bases). Germline V lookup: CDR1 MNHEY, CDR2 SMNVEV (reference sequence). The CDR3 length is 14 residues. V dropped 0 bases and J dropped 5 bases, with 10 bases sitting between them. CDR3 sequence reads: CASSLSGLWTEAFF. DNA of the CDR3: TGTGCCAGCAGTTTATCGGGGCTGTGGACTGAAGCTTTCTTT.

This clone was seen only once. This chain uses TRBV11-2 with TRBJ2-2; D is perhaps TRBD2 (5 bases). Germline V gives CDR1 SGHAT, CDR2 FQNNGV. The CDR3 runs 13 residues. Trimming removed 4 bases from V and 5 bases from J, with 8 bases in between. The CDR3 coding sequence is TGTGCCAGCAGCTCGGGGTGGACCGGGGAGCTGTTTTTT. Its translation: CASSSGWTGELFF.

This clone was detected once. The rearrangement links TRBV2 to TRBJ2-3, with D uncertain. The V end was cut by 5 bases, the J end by 10 bases, with 16 bases between. Looked up from germline, CDR1 is SNHLY and CDR2 is FYNNEI. CDR3 size: 13 residues. Here the CDR3 reads CASSPNKVAPQYF. The CDR3 region has the DNA TGTGCCAGCAGTCCGAATAAGGTCGCTCCGCAGTATTTT.

This chain connects TRBV29-1 to TRBJ2-3; D might be TRBD1 (6 bases). Germline assignment: CDR1 SQVTM and CDR2 ANQGSEA. Trimming removed 7 bases from V and 1 base from J, with 12 bases in between. The CDR3 sequence is 13 residues long. For the CDR3, the DNA is TGCAGCGCCGCTGAGGGGGGCACAGATACGCAGTATTTT. This encodes CSAAEGGTDTQYF.

This clone was detected only a few times. The V gene is TRBV5-1, the J gene TRBJ2-3; 14 nucleotides match TRBD2. This CDR3 has 17 amino acids. The V gene's germline CDR1 is SGHRS and CDR2 YFSETQ. V shed 3 bases and J 1 base; nucleotides not matched to a gene: 4. CDR3 in DNA: TGCGCCAGCAGCTCGACTAGCGGGGGGGCCGGCACAGATACGCAGTATTTT. Encoded protein: CASSSTSGGAGTDTQYF.

The J gene is TRBJ2-7, the V gene TRBV20-1; D is unclear. This CDR3 spans 11 amino acids. The germline V and J ends were trimmed by 3 bases and 4 bases, with 7 bases remaining between them. Germline loops: CDR1 DFQATT, CDR2 SNEGSKA (reference sequence). The CDR3 DNA sequence: TGCAGTGCTAGTGTGGATTACGAGCAGTACTTC. It encodes CSASVDYEQYF.

Worth noting for this clone: One junction end does not reproduce the germline sequence, and a read error may be involved. The chain recombines TRBV7-9 with TRBJ2-3; D perhaps matches TRBD1 (6 bases). Germline V gives CDR1 SEHNR, CDR2 FQNEAQ (reference sequence). The CDR3 loop spans 15 amino acids. DNA of the CDR3: TGTGCCAGCAGCTTATCCTGGGGGCCCACAAATACGCAGTATTTT. This encodes CASSLSWGPTNTQYF.

The gene calls are TRBV19 and TRBJ2-7; D gene ambiguous. In germline, CDR1 is LNHDA, CDR2 SQIVND (reference sequence). The V end was cut by 3 bases, the J end by 4 bases, with 10 bases between. The CDR3 totals 13 residues. The CDR3 here is CASSIGTKYEQYF. CDR3 bases: TGTGCCAGTAGTATCGGCACAAAGTACGAGCAGTACTTC.

The rearrangement joins TRBV11-2 to TRBJ1-1; unclear D gene. This CDR3 contains 15 residues. Germline V CDR1 and CDR2: SGHAT, FQNNGV. V gave up 2 bases and J gave up 1 base, with 11 bases separating them. This CDR3 reads CASSLYAGPNTEAFF. CDR3 sequence (DNA): TGTGCCAGCAGCTTATACGCCGGCCCGAACACTGAAGCTTTCTTT.

The chain couples TRBV5-1 to TRBJ1-1, with D tentatively TRBD1 (5 bases). V was shortened by 2 bases and J by 1 base, with 12 bases between the two germline ends. The CDR3 is 15 residues long. Germline V CDR1 and CDR2: SGHRS, YFSETQ. The CDR3, as DNA: TGCGCCAGCAGCTTTAGGGGACTGGGGAACACTGAAGCTTTCTTT. Encoded protein: CASSFRGLGNTEAFF.

The rearrangement uses TRBV29-1 and TRBJ1-1; D uncertain. This CDR3 comprises 10 residues. CDR1 and CDR2 (germline): SQVTM, ANQGSEA. Trimming left V 4 bases short and J 6 bases short, with 6 bases between. CDR3: CSVVGSEAFF. CDR3 sequence (DNA): TGCAGCGTTGTGGGGTCTGAAGCTTTCTTT.

CDR3: CASSLGFSSVSWGYTF. The CDR3 DNA reads TGCGCCAGCAGCTTGGGGTTTAGCTCCGTTTCCTGGGGCTACACCTTC. This chain uses TRBV5-1 with TRBJ1-2; D is ambiguous. V was cut by 0 bases and J by 8 bases, with 20 bases left in between. Looked up from germline, CDR1 is SGHRS and CDR2 is YFSETQ. The CDR3 has 16 amino acids. Filled out from reference TRBV5-1 and TRBJ1-2, the complete variable domain reads KAGVTQTPRYLIKTRGQQVTLSCSPISGHRSVSWYQQTPGQGLQFLFEYFSETQRNKGNFPGRFSGRQFSNSRSEMNVSTLELGDSALYLCASSLGFSSVSWGYTFGSGTRLTVV.

The V call is TRBV9, the J call TRBJ1-5; D is possibly TRBD1 (6 bases). CDR3 length: 19 residues. The germline gives CDR1 SGDLS, CDR2 YYNGEE. The ends were cut back, 4 bases at V and 4 bases at J, with 27 bases in the middle. This CDR3 reads CASSIPGPYREPKNQPQHF. Here the CDR3 DNA reads TGTGCCAGCAGCATCCCAGGCCCCTACAGGGAACCAAAAAATCAGCCCCAGCATTTT.

This clone ranks as medium-sized (0.01 to 0.1%). This chain uses TRBV7-9 with TRBJ1-6; maybe TRBD1 (5 bases). Germline CDR1 SEHNR, CDR2 FQNEAQ (reference sequence). V was cut by 1 base and J by 6 bases, with 10 bases left in between. CDR3 length: 15 residues. The CDR3 DNA reads as TGTGCCAGCAGCTTAGGGGGCGCCCGTAATTCACCCCTCCACTTT. Its translation is CASSLGGARNSPLHF.

This clone showed up just a few times. This chain joins TRBV30 and TRBJ1-3; no clear D. Looked up from germline, CDR1 is GTSNPN and CDR2 is SVGIG (reference sequence). This CDR3 comprises 14 residues. V lost 0 bases and J 10 bases, leaving 16 bases between the germline ends. The CDR3 sequence is CAWSVRRGGLTIYF. As DNA, the CDR3 is TGTGCCTGGAGTGTGAGGCGGGGAGGGCTGACCATATATTTT.